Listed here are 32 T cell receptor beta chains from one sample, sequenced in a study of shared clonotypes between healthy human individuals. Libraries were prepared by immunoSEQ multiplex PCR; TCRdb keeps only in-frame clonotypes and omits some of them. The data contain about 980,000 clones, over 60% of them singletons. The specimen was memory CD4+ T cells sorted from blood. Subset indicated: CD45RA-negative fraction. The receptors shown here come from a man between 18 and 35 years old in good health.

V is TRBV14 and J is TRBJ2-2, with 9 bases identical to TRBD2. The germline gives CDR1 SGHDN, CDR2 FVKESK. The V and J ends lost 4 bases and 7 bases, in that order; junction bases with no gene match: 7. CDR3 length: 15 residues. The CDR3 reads CASSLRLAGLGELFF. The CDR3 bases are TGTGCCAGCAGCCTTCGGCTAGCGGGACTCGGGGAGCTGTTTTTT.

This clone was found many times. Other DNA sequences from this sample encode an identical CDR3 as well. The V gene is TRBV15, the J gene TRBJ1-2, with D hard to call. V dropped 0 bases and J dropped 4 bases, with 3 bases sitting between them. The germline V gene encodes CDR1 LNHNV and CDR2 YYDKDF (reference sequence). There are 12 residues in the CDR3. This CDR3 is CATSRESYGYTF. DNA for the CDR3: TGTGCCACCAGCAGAGAATCCTATGGCTACACCTTC.

The DNA of the CDR3 is TGTGCCAGCAGCCCCCCGGGACAGGGGGGAGATGGCTACACCTTC. Protein sequence: CASSPPGQGGDGYTF. The chain links TRBV6-6 to TRBJ1-2; 11 bases align to TRBD1. V lost 6 bases, J lost 6 bases, and 9 bases stayed unmatched. CDR3 length: 15 amino acids. In germline, CDR1 is MNHNY, CDR2 SVGAGI (reference sequence).

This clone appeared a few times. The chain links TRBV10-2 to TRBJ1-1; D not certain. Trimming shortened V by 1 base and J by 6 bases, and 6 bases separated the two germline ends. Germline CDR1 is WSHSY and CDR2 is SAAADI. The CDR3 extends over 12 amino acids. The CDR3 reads CASSELDAEAFF. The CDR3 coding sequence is TGCGCCAGCAGTGAGTTGGACGCTGAAGCTTTCTTT.

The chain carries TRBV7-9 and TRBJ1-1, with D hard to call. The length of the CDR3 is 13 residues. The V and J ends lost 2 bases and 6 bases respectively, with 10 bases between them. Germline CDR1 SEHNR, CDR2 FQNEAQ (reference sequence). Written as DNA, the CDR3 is TGTGCCAGCAGCTTAATGTCGAGTGCTGAAGCTTTCTTT. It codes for CASSLMSSAEAFF.

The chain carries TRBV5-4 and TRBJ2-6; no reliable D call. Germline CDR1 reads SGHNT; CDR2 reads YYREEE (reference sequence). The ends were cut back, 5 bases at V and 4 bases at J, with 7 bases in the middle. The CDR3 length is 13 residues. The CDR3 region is CASRSLGANVLTF. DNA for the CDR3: TGTGCCAGCAGGTCCCTCGGGGCCAACGTCCTGACTTTC.

CDR3 bases: TGCGCCAGCAGCCCAGGACAGGGGGCGAGGGGGAACACTGAAGCTTTCTTT. Protein product: CASSPGQGARGNTEAFF. The chain couples TRBV5-1 to TRBJ1-1; 11 nucleotides line up with TRBD1. The junction had 9 bases not matched to a gene; V was cut back by 4 bases and J by 1 base. The CDR3 contains 17 residues. Per the germline V gene, CDR1 is SGHRS and CDR2 is YFSETQ.

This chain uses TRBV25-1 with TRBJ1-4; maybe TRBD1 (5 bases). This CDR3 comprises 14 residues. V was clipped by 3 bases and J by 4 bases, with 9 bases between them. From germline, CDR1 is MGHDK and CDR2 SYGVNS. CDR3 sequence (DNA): TGTGCCAGCAGTGAGACAGTAATTAATGAAAAACTGTTTTTT. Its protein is CASSETVINEKLFF. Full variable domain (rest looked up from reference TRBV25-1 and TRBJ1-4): EADIYQTPRYLVIGTGKKITLECSQTMGHDKMYWYQQDPGMELHLIHYSYGVNSTEKGDLSSESTVSRIRTEHFPLTLESARPSHTSQYLCASSETVINEKLFFGSGTQLSVL.

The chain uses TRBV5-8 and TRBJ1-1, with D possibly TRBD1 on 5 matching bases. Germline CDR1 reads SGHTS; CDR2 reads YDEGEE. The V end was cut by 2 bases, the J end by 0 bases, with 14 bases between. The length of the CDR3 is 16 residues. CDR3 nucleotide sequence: TGTGCCAGCAGCTTAGCGGCAGGGTCTATGAACACTGAAGCTTTCTTT. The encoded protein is CASSLAAGSMNTEAFF.

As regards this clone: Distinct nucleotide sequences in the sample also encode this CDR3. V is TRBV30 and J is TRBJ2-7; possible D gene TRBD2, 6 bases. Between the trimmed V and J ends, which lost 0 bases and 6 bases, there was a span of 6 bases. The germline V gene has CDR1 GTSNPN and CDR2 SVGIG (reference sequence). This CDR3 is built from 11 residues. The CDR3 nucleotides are TGTGCCTGGAGTGTGGGGGGCGAGCAGTACTTC. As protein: CAWSVGGEQYF.

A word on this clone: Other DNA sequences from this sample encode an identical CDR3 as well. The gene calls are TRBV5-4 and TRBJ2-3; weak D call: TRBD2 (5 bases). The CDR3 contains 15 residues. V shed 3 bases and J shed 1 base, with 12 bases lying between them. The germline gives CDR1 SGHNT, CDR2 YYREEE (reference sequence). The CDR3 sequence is CASSSRDSRTDTQYF. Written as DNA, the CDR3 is TGTGCCAGCAGCTCCCGGGATAGCCGCACAGATACGCAGTATTTT.

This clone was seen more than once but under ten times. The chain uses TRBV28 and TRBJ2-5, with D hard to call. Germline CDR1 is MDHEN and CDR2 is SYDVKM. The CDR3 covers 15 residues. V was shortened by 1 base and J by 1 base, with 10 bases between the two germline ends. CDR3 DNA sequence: TGTGCCAGCAGTTTATTGGGCGCAGGCCAAGAGACCCAGTACTTC. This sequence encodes CASSLLGAGQETQYF.

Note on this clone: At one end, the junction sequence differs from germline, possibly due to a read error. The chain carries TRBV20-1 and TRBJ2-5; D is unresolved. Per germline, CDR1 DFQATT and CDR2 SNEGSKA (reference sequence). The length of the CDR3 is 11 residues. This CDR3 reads CSALALEAQYF. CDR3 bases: TGCAGTGCCCTCGCCCTAGAGGCCCAGTACTTC.

Here the CDR3 reads CASSDLFTRGEQFF. CDR3 DNA: TGTGCCAGTAGCGACCTCTTTACGAGGGGTGAGCAGTTCTTC. The genes are TRBV19 and TRBJ2-1; possibly TRBD1 or TRBD2 for D (5 bases each). The CDR3 loop spans 14 amino acids. Per germline, CDR1 LNHDA and CDR2 SQIVND (reference sequence). With 6 bases removed from V and 9 bases from J, the gap between germline ends came to 18 bases.

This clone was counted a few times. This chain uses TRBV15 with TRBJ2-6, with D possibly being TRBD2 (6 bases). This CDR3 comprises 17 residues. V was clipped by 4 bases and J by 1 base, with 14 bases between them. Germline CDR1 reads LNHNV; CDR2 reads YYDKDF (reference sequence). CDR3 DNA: TGTGCCACCAGCATCGGGCCGGGAGTATCTGGGGCCAACGTCCTGACTTTC. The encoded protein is CATSIGPGVSGANVLTF.

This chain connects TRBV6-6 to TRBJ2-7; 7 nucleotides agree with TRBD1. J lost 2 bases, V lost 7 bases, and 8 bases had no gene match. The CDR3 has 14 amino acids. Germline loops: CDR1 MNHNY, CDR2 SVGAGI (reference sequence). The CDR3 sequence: CASTPRQGPYEQYF. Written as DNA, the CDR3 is TGTGCCAGCACCCCCCGACAGGGCCCCTACGAGCAGTACTTC.

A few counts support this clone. The CDR3 DNA reads TGTGCCAGCAACGGACGTAATAATTCACCCCTCCACTTT. Amino acids: CASNGRNNSPLHF. The V gene is TRBV2, the J gene TRBJ1-6; no definite D call. Trimming stripped 7 bases from V and 5 bases from J, with 9 bases between. Looked up from germline, CDR1 is SNHLY and CDR2 is FYNNEI. The CDR3 is made up of 13 amino acids.

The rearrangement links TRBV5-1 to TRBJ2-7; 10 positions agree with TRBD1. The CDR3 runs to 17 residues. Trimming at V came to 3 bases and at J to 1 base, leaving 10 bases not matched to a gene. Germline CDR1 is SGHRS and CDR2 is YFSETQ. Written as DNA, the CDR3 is TGCGCCAGCAGCTCGGGTCCGGGACAGGGGTCTTCCTACGAGCAGTACTTC. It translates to CASSSGPGQGSSYEQYF.

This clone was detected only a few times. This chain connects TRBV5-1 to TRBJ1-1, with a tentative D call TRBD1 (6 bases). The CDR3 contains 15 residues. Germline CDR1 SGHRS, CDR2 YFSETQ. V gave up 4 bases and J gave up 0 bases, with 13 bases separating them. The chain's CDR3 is CASSMNGQLNTEAFF. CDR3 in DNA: TGCGCCAGCAGCATGAACGGACAGCTGAACACTGAAGCTTTCTTT.

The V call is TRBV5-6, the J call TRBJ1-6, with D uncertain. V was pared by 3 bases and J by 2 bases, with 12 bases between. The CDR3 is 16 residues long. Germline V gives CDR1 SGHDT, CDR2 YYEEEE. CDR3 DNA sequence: TGTGCCAGCAGCTCTTTACTTACGACCTATAATTCACCCCTCCACTTT. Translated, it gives CASSSLLTTYNSPLHF.

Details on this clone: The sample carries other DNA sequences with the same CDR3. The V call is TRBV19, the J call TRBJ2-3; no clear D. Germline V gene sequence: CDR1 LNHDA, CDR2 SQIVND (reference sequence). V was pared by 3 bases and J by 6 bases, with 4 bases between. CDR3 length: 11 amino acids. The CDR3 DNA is TGTGCCAGTAGTATTCGGGATACGCAGTATTTT. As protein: CASSIRDTQYF.

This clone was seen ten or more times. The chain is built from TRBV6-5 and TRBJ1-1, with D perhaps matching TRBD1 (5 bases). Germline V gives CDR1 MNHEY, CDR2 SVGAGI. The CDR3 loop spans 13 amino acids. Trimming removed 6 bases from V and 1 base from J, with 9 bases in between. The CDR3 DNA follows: TGTGCCAGCAGGAGACAGAGGAACACTGAAGCTTTCTTT. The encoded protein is CASRRQRNTEAFF.

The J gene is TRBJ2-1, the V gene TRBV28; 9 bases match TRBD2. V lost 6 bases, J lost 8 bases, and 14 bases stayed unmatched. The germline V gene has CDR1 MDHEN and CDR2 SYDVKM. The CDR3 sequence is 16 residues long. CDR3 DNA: TGTGCCAGCAGCCTCCTCGAGCGGGGGGTTAGGGATGAGCAGTTCTTC. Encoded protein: CASSLLERGVRDEQFF. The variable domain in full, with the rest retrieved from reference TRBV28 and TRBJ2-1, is DVKVTQSSRYLVKRTGEKVFLECVQDMDHENMFWYRQDPGLGLRLIYFSYDVKMKEKGDIPEGYSVSREKKERFSLILESASTNQTSMYLCASSLLERGVRDEQFFGPGTRLTVL.

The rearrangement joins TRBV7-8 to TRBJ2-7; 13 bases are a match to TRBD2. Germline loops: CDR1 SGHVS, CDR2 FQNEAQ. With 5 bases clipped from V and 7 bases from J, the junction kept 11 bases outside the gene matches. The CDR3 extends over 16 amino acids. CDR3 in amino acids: CASSQGGLAGSREQYF. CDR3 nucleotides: TGTGCCAGCAGCCAAGGGGGACTAGCGGGATCAAGAGAGCAGTACTTC.

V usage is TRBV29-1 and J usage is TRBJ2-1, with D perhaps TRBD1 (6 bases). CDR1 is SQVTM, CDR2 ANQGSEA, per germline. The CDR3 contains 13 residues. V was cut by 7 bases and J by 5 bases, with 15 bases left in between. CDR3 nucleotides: TGCAGCGGTACCGGGACACGTAACAATGAGCAGTTCTTC. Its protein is CSGTGTRNNEQFF.

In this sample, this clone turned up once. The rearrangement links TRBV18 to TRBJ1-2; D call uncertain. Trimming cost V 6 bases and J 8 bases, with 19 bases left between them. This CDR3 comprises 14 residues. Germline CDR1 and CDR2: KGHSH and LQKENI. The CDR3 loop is CASSDLRTPAGYTF. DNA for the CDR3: TGTGCCAGCTCGGACCTCAGGACGCCTGCCGGCTACACCTTC.

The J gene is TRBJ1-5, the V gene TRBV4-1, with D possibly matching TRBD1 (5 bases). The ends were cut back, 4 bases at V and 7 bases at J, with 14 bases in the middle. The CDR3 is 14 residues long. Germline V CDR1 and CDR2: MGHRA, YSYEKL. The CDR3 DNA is TGCGCCAGCAGCCTTCCGGACACAAACCAGCCCCAGCATTTT. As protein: CASSLPDTNQPQHF.

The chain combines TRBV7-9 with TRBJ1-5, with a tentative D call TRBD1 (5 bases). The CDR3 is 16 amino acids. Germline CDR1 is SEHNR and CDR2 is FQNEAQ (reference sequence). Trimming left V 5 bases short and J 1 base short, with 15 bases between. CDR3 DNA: TGTGCCAGCAGCAAGTGGGGCGCAGACAGCAATCAGCCCCAGCATTTT. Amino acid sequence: CASSKWGADSNQPQHF.

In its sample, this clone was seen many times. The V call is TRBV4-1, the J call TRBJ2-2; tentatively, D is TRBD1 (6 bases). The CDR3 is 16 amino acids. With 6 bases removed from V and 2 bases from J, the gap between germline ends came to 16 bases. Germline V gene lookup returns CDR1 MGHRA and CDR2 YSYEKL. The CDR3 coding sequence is TGCGCCAGCAGTCCCTCCGGGACACTCAACACCGGGGAGCTGTTTTTT. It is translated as CASSPSGTLNTGELFF.

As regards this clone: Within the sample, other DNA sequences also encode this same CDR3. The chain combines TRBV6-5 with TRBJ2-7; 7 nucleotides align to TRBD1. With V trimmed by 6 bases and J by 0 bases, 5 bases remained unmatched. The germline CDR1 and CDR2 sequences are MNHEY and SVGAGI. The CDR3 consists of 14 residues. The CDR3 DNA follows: TGTGCCAGCAGAAGGGGACAGCTCTCCTACGAGCAGTACTTC. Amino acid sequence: CASRRGQLSYEQYF.

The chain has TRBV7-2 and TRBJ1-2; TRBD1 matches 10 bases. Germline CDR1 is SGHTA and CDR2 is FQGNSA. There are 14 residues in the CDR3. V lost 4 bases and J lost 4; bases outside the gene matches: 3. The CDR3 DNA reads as TGTGCCAGCAGCTCAGGGACAGGGGCCTATGGCTACACCTTC. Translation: CASSSGTGAYGYTF.

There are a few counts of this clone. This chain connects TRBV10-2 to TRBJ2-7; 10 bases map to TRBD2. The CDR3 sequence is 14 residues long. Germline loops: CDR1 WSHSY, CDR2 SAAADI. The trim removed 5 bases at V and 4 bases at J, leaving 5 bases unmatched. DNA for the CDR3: TGCGCCAGCAGTACCCTAGCGGGGGAGTACGAGCAGTACTTC. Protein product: CASSTLAGEYEQYF.